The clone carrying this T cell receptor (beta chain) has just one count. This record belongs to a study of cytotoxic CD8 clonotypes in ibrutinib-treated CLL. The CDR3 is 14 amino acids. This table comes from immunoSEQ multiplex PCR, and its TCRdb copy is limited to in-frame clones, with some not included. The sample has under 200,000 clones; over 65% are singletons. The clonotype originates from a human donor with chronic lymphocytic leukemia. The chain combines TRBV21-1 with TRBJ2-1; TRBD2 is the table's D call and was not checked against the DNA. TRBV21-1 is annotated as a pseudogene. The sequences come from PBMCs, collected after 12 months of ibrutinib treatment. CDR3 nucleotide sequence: TGTGCCAGCAGCAGCGGGGGGGCCTACAATGAGCAGTTCTTC. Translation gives CASSSGGAYNEQFF.